This T cell receptor (beta chain) is drawn from a study of control samples from healthy donors and cancer patients. Assay used: immunoSEQ multiplex PCR; TCRdb lists only in-frame clones, some missing. The data hold approximately 100,000 clones, with over 75% observed a single time. This CDR3 contains 13 residues. Germline V gene sequence: CDR1 KGHDR, CDR2 SFDVKD. Trimming removed 3 bases from V and 3 bases from J, with 8 bases in between. The TCR sequence derives from a middle-aged woman in good health. Sequences were obtained from blood. The chain links TRBV24-1 to TRBJ2-7; tentatively, D is TRBD1 or TRBD2 (5 bases each). Here the CDR3 reads CATSDPGSYEQYF. CDR3 bases: TGTGCCACCAGTGATCCAGGGAGCTACGAGCAGTACTTC.